These T cell receptor beta chains were read from a single sample in a study of T cells after yellow fever vaccination. TCRdb redid the calling of the 5' RACE reads with MiXCR, one entry per CDR3 protein. This sample has 400,000 or so distinct CDR3 sequences, with roughly 6.1% found just once. The sample in question was PBMCs, obtained 5 days after the yellow fever booster vaccination. The origin of the receptors is a man aged 25-45 years who received the YFV17D yellow fever vaccine. Each CDR3 is given with its conserved first and last residue. The order of the fields is D gene, clone size, V gene, J gene, CDR3 DNA, CDR3 protein. D genes are given only for firm matches. Only part of the rows carry a size: once, few, many, or a class if the clone is expanded.

d_call: -
clone_size: few
v_call: TRBV20-1
j_call: TRBJ1-6
cdr3_nt: TGCAGTGCAATGGATGGCAATTCACCCCTCCACTTT
cdr3_aa: CSAMDGNSPLHF

d_call: -
clone_size: -
v_call: TRBV29-1
j_call: TRBJ2-1
cdr3_nt: TGCAGCGTTGAGTACAATGAGCAGTTCTTC
cdr3_aa: CSVEYNEQFF

d_call: -
clone_size: few
v_call: TRBV4-3
j_call: TRBJ2-6
cdr3_nt: TGCGCCAGCAGCCAAGAGGGACGGATCTCTGGGGCCAACGTCCTGACTTTC
cdr3_aa: CASSQEGRISGANVLTF

d_call: -
clone_size: few
v_call: TRBV20-1
j_call: TRBJ2-3
cdr3_nt: TGCAGTGCTAGAGATCACCCTGCCCGCCTAGGAGACGCAAAGGATACGCAGTATTTT
cdr3_aa: CSARDHPARLGDAKDTQYF

d_call: TRBD1
clone_size: few
v_call: TRBV5-1
j_call: TRBJ2-7
cdr3_nt: TGCGCCAGCAGCAAGGGACAGGGGCCACTCGAGCAGTACTTC
cdr3_aa: CASSKGQGPLEQYF

d_call: -
clone_size: few
v_call: TRBV2
j_call: TRBJ1-1
cdr3_nt: TGTGCCAGCAGTTCCAGGGTCACTGAAGCTTTCTTT
cdr3_aa: CASSSRVTEAFF

d_call: TRBD1
clone_size: many
v_call: TRBV7-2
j_call: TRBJ2-7
cdr3_nt: TGTGCCAGCAGCTTCGACAGGGGCTCCTACGAGCAGTACTTC
cdr3_aa: CASSFDRGSYEQYF

d_call: -
clone_size: -
v_call: TRBV28
j_call: TRBJ2-5
cdr3_nt: TGTGCCAGCAGACTCGCGGGACCCACTCGGGGGACCCAGTACTTC
cdr3_aa: CASRLAGPTRGTQYF

d_call: -
clone_size: many
v_call: TRBV28
j_call: TRBJ2-5
cdr3_nt: TGTGCCAGCAGTCCCATTGGCCGGAGCCAAGAGACCCAGTACTTC
cdr3_aa: CASSPIGRSQETQYF

d_call: TRBD1
clone_size: -
v_call: TRBV19
j_call: TRBJ2-1
cdr3_nt: TGTGCCAGTAGTGGAATCAGGGGGCGGCCCTACAATGAGCAGTTCTTC
cdr3_aa: CASSGIRGRPYNEQFF

d_call: TRBD1
clone_size: few
v_call: TRBV12-3/TRBV12-4
j_call: TRBJ1-2
cdr3_nt: TGTGCCAGCAGATCTACAGGGGGGGGCTACACCTTC
cdr3_aa: CASRSTGGGYTF

d_call: -
clone_size: -
v_call: TRBV7-8
j_call: TRBJ2-2
cdr3_nt: TGTGCCAGCACCTTAAAGCGAAACACCGGGGAGCTGTTTTTT
cdr3_aa: CASTLKRNTGELFF

d_call: -
clone_size: many
v_call: TRBV4-3
j_call: TRBJ1-1
cdr3_nt: TGCGCCAGCCGTCAGATAGGACTCTCTGAAGCTTTCTTT
cdr3_aa: CASRQIGLSEAFF

d_call: -
clone_size: once
v_call: TRBV6-2/TRBV6-3
j_call: TRBJ1-6
cdr3_nt: TGTGCCAGCAGTCAAGGCGGTCTCGGGAGCTCCTATAATTCACCCCTCCTCTTT
cdr3_aa: CASSQGGLGSSYNSPLLF

d_call: -
clone_size: many
v_call: TRBV20-1
j_call: TRBJ1-6
cdr3_nt: TGCAGTGCTAGAACCGACGGAGCGATTTCTTCACCCCTCCACTTT
cdr3_aa: CSARTDGAISSPLHF

d_call: TRBD2
clone_size: -
v_call: TRBV20-1
j_call: TRBJ2-7
cdr3_nt: TGCTGTGCTAGAGAACTCTCGGGAGGGGTGCGAGGGGAGCAGTACTTC
cdr3_aa: CCARELSGGVRGEQYF

d_call: -
clone_size: few
v_call: TRBV23-1
j_call: TRBJ2-5
cdr3_nt: TGCGCCAGCAGTCAATTCCGCGGGGATCGGTATGAGACCCAGTACTTC
cdr3_aa: CASSQFRGDRYETQYF

d_call: TRBD2
clone_size: few
v_call: TRBV29-1
j_call: TRBJ2-7
cdr3_nt: TGCAGCATTATCGCGGCGGGAGACAGATTCTACGAGCAGTACTTC
cdr3_aa: CSIIAAGDRFYEQYF

d_call: -
clone_size: few
v_call: TRBV7-2
j_call: TRBJ1-2
cdr3_nt: TGTGCCAGCAGCTTGGTCTATAACTATGGCTACACCTTC
cdr3_aa: CASSLVYNYGYTF

d_call: -
clone_size: few
v_call: TRBV29-1
j_call: TRBJ2-7
cdr3_nt: TGCAGCGCGGAGGGTACAGGGAGCGGGGCTGCCTACGAGCAGTACTTC
cdr3_aa: CSAEGTGSGAAYEQYF

d_call: TRBD2
clone_size: many
v_call: TRBV12-3/TRBV12-4
j_call: TRBJ2-3
cdr3_nt: TGTGCCAGCAGTTTCCCCAGAGCGGGGGACACAGATACGCAGTATTTT
cdr3_aa: CASSFPRAGDTDTQYF

d_call: TRBD1
clone_size: many
v_call: TRBV20-1
j_call: TRBJ1-2
cdr3_nt: TGCAGTGCCCCCGGACAGGGGGATGGCTACACCTTC
cdr3_aa: CSAPGQGDGYTF

d_call: -
clone_size: -
v_call: TRBV15
j_call: TRBJ2-3
cdr3_nt: TGTGCCACCAGCAGAGTGGACAGAAGCACAGATACGCAGTATTTT
cdr3_aa: CATSRVDRSTDTQYF

d_call: TRBD1
clone_size: -
v_call: TRBV6-2/TRBV6-3
j_call: TRBJ2-7
cdr3_nt: TGTGCCAGCAGGCGTCAAACCGGGACAGGGGTCCCCGAGCAGTACTTC
cdr3_aa: CASRRQTGTGVPEQYF

d_call: TRBD2
clone_size: few
v_call: TRBV6-5
j_call: TRBJ2-1
cdr3_nt: TGTGCCAGCAGTTATCAGGGACTAGCGGGAGGGCCGGGTGAGCAGTTCTTC
cdr3_aa: CASSYQGLAGGPGEQFF

d_call: TRBD2
clone_size: -
v_call: TRBV5-6
j_call: TRBJ2-1
cdr3_nt: TGTGCCAGCAGCCTCGGGGGAAGCGGGGCTCCCTACAATGAGCAGTTCTTC
cdr3_aa: CASSLGGSGAPYNEQFF

d_call: TRBD2
clone_size: many
v_call: TRBV7-9
j_call: TRBJ2-3
cdr3_nt: TGTGCCAGCAGCTTTGGGAGCGGGGTCGACACAGATACGCAGTATTTT
cdr3_aa: CASSFGSGVDTDTQYF

d_call: -
clone_size: many
v_call: TRBV15
j_call: TRBJ2-1
cdr3_nt: TGTGCCACCGCCTTCCCCGAGGGCCTGGGGGATGAGCAGTTCTTC
cdr3_aa: CATAFPEGLGDEQFF

d_call: -
clone_size: many
v_call: TRBV20-1
j_call: TRBJ1-2
cdr3_nt: TGCAGTGCTAGAAGCCCAGGGAGAGGGTACACCTTC
cdr3_aa: CSARSPGRGYTF

d_call: TRBD2
clone_size: many
v_call: TRBV28
j_call: TRBJ2-1
cdr3_nt: TGTGCCAGCAGTTTATGGCTAGCGGGAGGGGGTGAGCAGTTCTTC
cdr3_aa: CASSLWLAGGGEQFF

d_call: -
clone_size: many
v_call: TRBV2
j_call: TRBJ1-3
cdr3_nt: TGTGCCAGCAACGAGGGCGGGGCGGTCTTCTCTGGAAACACCATATATTTT
cdr3_aa: CASNEGGAVFSGNTIYF

d_call: TRBD2
clone_size: -
v_call: TRBV5-1
j_call: TRBJ2-1
cdr3_nt: TGCGCCAGCAGCTTGTGGGGGACTAGCGAGGTCGATGAGCAGTTCTTC
cdr3_aa: CASSLWGTSEVDEQFF

d_call: -
clone_size: -
v_call: TRBV10-3
j_call: TRBJ1-1
cdr3_nt: TGTGCCATCAGTGAGCCTCTGGGGGCGCGCACTGAAGCTTTCTTT
cdr3_aa: CAISEPLGARTEAFF

d_call: -
clone_size: few
v_call: TRBV20-1
j_call: TRBJ2-7
cdr3_nt: TGCAGTGCTAGATCCCTTCCCGGCTGGGAGCAGTACTTC
cdr3_aa: CSARSLPGWEQYF

d_call: -
clone_size: few
v_call: TRBV3-1
j_call: TRBJ2-7
cdr3_nt: TGTGCCAGCAGCCAAGAGGGGAGTGAGCAGTACTTC
cdr3_aa: CASSQEGSEQYF

d_call: TRBD2
clone_size: many
v_call: TRBV12-3/TRBV12-4
j_call: TRBJ2-7
cdr3_nt: TGTGCCAGCAGTCCGGGACTAGCGGGGTTACTTCCCTACGAGCAGTACTTC
cdr3_aa: CASSPGLAGLLPYEQYF

d_call: -
clone_size: many
v_call: TRBV20-1
j_call: TRBJ2-1
cdr3_nt: TGCAGTGCTATGGCTGGGGCCCACAATGAGCAGTTCTTC
cdr3_aa: CSAMAGAHNEQFF

d_call: TRBD2
clone_size: many
v_call: TRBV27
j_call: TRBJ2-5
cdr3_nt: TGTGCCAGCAGTCCCAACCTAGCGGACCGACAAGAGACCCAGTACTTC
cdr3_aa: CASSPNLADRQETQYF

d_call: TRBD2
clone_size: few
v_call: TRBV27
j_call: TRBJ2-1
cdr3_nt: TGTGCCAGCAGTTTAGTGACTAGCGCGAATGAGCAGTTCTTC
cdr3_aa: CASSLVTSANEQFF

d_call: -
clone_size: -
v_call: TRBV7-2
j_call: TRBJ2-7
cdr3_nt: TGTGCCAGCAGCGGCGGGGCCTTGGAGTACTTC
cdr3_aa: CASSGGALEYF

d_call: -
clone_size: many
v_call: TRBV7-9
j_call: TRBJ1-5
cdr3_nt: TGTGCCAGCAGCGCAAGGGACACCGGAGGGCCCCAGCATTTT
cdr3_aa: CASSARDTGGPQHF

d_call: -
clone_size: few
v_call: TRBV6-2/TRBV6-3
j_call: TRBJ2-2
cdr3_nt: TGTGCCAGCAGTTACGGCAGGGGATCGGGGACCGGGGAGCTGTTTTTT
cdr3_aa: CASSYGRGSGTGELFF

d_call: -
clone_size: many
v_call: TRBV7-2
j_call: TRBJ2-7
cdr3_nt: TGTGCCAGCAGCTTACATATGGCCTACGAGCAGTACTTC
cdr3_aa: CASSLHMAYEQYF

d_call: TRBD2
clone_size: -
v_call: TRBV20-1
j_call: TRBJ2-5
cdr3_nt: TGCAGTGCTAGAAATAGCGGGAGAAGGAGAGGGGGAGAGACCCAGTACTTC
cdr3_aa: CSARNSGRRRGGETQYF

d_call: TRBD2
clone_size: -
v_call: TRBV6-1
j_call: TRBJ2-7
cdr3_nt: TGTGCCAGCCGACGTCGTAGCGGGGAGGCCTACGAGCAGTACTTC
cdr3_aa: CASRRRSGEAYEQYF

d_call: -
clone_size: many
v_call: TRBV5-1
j_call: TRBJ1-4
cdr3_nt: TGCGCCAGCGGAATTGGGAACGATGAAAAACTGTTTTTT
cdr3_aa: CASGIGNDEKLFF

d_call: -
clone_size: many
v_call: TRBV4-2
j_call: TRBJ2-1
cdr3_nt: TGTGCCAGCAGCCAGGGATCCGGGACTGGGTTGAATGAGCAGTTCTTC
cdr3_aa: CASSQGSGTGLNEQFF

d_call: TRBD2
clone_size: -
v_call: TRBV9
j_call: TRBJ2-5
cdr3_nt: TGTGCCAGCAGCACCCAACCGGCGGGAGGGCGGGAGACCCAGTACTTC
cdr3_aa: CASSTQPAGGRETQYF

d_call: TRBD1
clone_size: few
v_call: TRBV2
j_call: TRBJ1-5
cdr3_nt: TGTGCCAGCGACCACAGGGGAGGGCAGCCCCAGCATTTT
cdr3_aa: CASDHRGGQPQHF

d_call: -
clone_size: many
v_call: TRBV6-2/TRBV6-3
j_call: TRBJ2-1
cdr3_nt: TGTGCCAGCAGCCCCCACCGGGATTACAATGAGCAGTTCTTC
cdr3_aa: CASSPHRDYNEQFF

d_call: TRBD2
clone_size: few
v_call: TRBV5-4
j_call: TRBJ2-2
cdr3_nt: TGTGCCAGCAGCCAGGCCGCCGGGACTATAGCCGGGGAGCTGTTTTTT
cdr3_aa: CASSQAAGTIAGELFF

d_call: TRBD2
clone_size: few
v_call: TRBV9
j_call: TRBJ2-5
cdr3_nt: TGTGCCAGCAGCGTAGGGACTAGCGTACACCAAGAGACCCAGTACTTC
cdr3_aa: CASSVGTSVHQETQYF

d_call: -
clone_size: many
v_call: TRBV5-1
j_call: TRBJ2-5
cdr3_nt: TGCGCCAGCAGCTACCCGACGGGAGAGACCCAGTACTTC
cdr3_aa: CASSYPTGETQYF